A selection of T cell receptor beta chains follows, all from one sample in a study of T cell changes during pregnancy in multiple sclerosis. The method was immunoSEQ multiplex PCR; TCRdb's version includes in-frame clones alone and lacks a portion of them. The sample includes around 57,000 clones, around 92% of them seen just once. The sequences come from peripheral blood, collected after pregnancy. The receptors shown here come from a female donor in good health, enrolled as a control in a pregnancy study. Both conserved end residues are part of each CDR3. Fields, in order: J gene, clone size, D gene, V gene, CDR3 length, CDR3 protein, CDR3 DNA. The D gene is left open where the match is weak. Clone sizes are given selectively: once, few, many, or a class where the clone is expanded.

j_gene: TRBJ2-3; abundance: -; d_gene: TRBD1; v_gene: TRBV15; len: 17; CDR3aa: CATSKNLPGTGVDTQYF; CDR3nt: TGTGCCACCAGCAAGAACTTGCCCGGGACAGGGGTAGATACGCAGTATTTT
j_gene: TRBJ1-5; abundance: -; d_gene: TRBD1; v_gene: TRBV27; len: 14; CDR3aa: CASGGTGGGQPQHF; CDR3nt: TGTGCCAGCGGAGGGACAGGGGGTGGTCAGCCCCAGCATTTT
j_gene: TRBJ2-3; abundance: -; d_gene: TRBD2; v_gene: TRBV19; len: 17; CDR3aa: CASSRTGTGGRSDTQYF; CDR3nt: TGTGCCAGTAGCAGAACCGGGACCGGGGGGAGATCAGATACGCAGTATTTT
j_gene: TRBJ2-7; abundance: once; d_gene: TRBD1; v_gene: TRBV29-1; len: 14; CDR3aa: CSVPNPDRHYEQYF; CDR3nt: TGCAGCGTCCCAAACCCGGACAGGCACTACGAGCAGTACTTC
j_gene: TRBJ2-3; abundance: -; d_gene: TRBD2; v_gene: TRBV25-1; len: 13; CDR3aa: CASRAGGGDTQYF; CDR3nt: TGTGCCAGCCGAGCGGGGGGAGGGGATACGCAGTATTTT
j_gene: TRBJ2-2; abundance: once; d_gene: -; v_gene: TRBV6-5; len: 15; CDR3aa: CASSYSRRQTGELFF; CDR3nt: TGTGCCAGCAGTTACTCGAGGAGACAGACCGGGGAGCTGTTTTTT
j_gene: TRBJ2-2; abundance: -; d_gene: -; v_gene: TRBV27; len: 16; CDR3aa: CASSLLGLGNTGELFF; CDR3nt: TGTGCCAGCAGTTTATTGGGGCTCGGAAACACCGGGGAGCTGTTTTTT
j_gene: TRBJ1-1; abundance: -; d_gene: -; v_gene: TRBV6-5; len: 15; CDR3aa: CASSVSNGGNTEAFF; CDR3nt: TGTGCCAGCAGTGTTTCCAACGGGGGGAACACTGAAGCTTTCTTT
j_gene: TRBJ2-1; abundance: -; d_gene: -; v_gene: TRBV13; len: 15; CDR3aa: CASSSKTVSYNEQFF; CDR3nt: TGTGCCAGCAGCTCAAAGACAGTTAGCTACAATGAGCAGTTCTTC
j_gene: TRBJ2-1; abundance: -; d_gene: TRBD2; v_gene: TRBV5-5; len: 16; CDR3aa: CASSLGTSGGLNEQFF; CDR3nt: TGTGCCAGCAGCTTGGGGACTAGCGGGGGACTAAATGAGCAGTTCTTC
j_gene: TRBJ2-7; abundance: -; d_gene: -; v_gene: TRBV30; len: 12; CDR3aa: CAWSNRAYEQYF; CDR3nt: TGTGCCTGGAGTAACAGAGCCTACGAGCAGTACTTC
j_gene: TRBJ2-2; abundance: -; d_gene: -; v_gene: TRBV5-4; len: 14; CDR3aa: CASSFNSYTGELFF; CDR3nt: TGTGCCAGCAGCTTTAACTCCTACACCGGGGAGCTGTTTTTT
j_gene: TRBJ1-2; abundance: few; d_gene: -; v_gene: TRBV6-1; len: 13; CDR3aa: CASTEVDNYGYTF; CDR3nt: TGTGCCAGCACCGAGGTAGATAACTATGGCTACACCTTC
j_gene: TRBJ1-1; abundance: few; d_gene: -; v_gene: TRBV30; len: 14; CDR3aa: CAWSVRGKLAEAFF; CDR3nt: TGTGCCTGGAGTGTACGGGGGAAATTGGCTGAAGCTTTCTTT
j_gene: TRBJ1-1; abundance: once; d_gene: -; v_gene: TRBV20-1; len: 11; CDR3aa: CSARVLEEAFF; CDR3nt: TGCAGTGCTAGAGTTTTGGAGGAAGCTTTCTTT
j_gene: TRBJ2-1; abundance: -; d_gene: -; v_gene: TRBV5-4; len: 15; CDR3aa: CASSLDRAGFNEQFF; CDR3nt: TGTGCCAGCAGCTTGGACAGGGCGGGTTTCAATGAGCAGTTCTTC
j_gene: TRBJ2-1; abundance: -; d_gene: TRBD2; v_gene: TRBV6-4; len: 15; CDR3aa: CASSENTGGRTEQFF; CDR3nt: TGTGCCAGCAGTGAGAATACGGGGGGGCGGACTGAGCAGTTCTTC
j_gene: TRBJ1-3; abundance: -; d_gene: -; v_gene: TRBV10-3; len: 12; CDR3aa: CAISYSGNTIYF; CDR3nt: TGTGCCATCAGCTACTCTGGAAACACCATATATTTT
j_gene: TRBJ1-1; abundance: -; d_gene: -; v_gene: TRBV9; len: 13; CDR3aa: CASSVDGRTEAFF; CDR3nt: TGTGCCAGCAGCGTAGACGGGAGGACTGAAGCTTTCTTT
j_gene: TRBJ2-7; abundance: -; d_gene: -; v_gene: TRBV4-1; len: 14; CDR3aa: CASSPSDIGYEQYF; CDR3nt: TGCGCCAGCAGCCCCTCTGACATCGGTTACGAGCAGTACTTC
j_gene: TRBJ1-5; abundance: -; d_gene: TRBD1; v_gene: TRBV4-3; len: 15; CDR3aa: CASSQGTGDNQPQHF; CDR3nt: TGCGCCAGCAGCCAAGGGACAGGAGACAATCAGCCCCAGCATTTT
j_gene: TRBJ2-7; abundance: -; d_gene: TRBD1; v_gene: TRBV4-3; len: 14; CDR3aa: CASSLRDRSYEQYF; CDR3nt: TGCGCCAGCAGCCTCCGGGACAGATCCTACGAGCAGTACTTC
j_gene: TRBJ2-1; abundance: -; d_gene: -; v_gene: TRBV7-2; len: 14; CDR3aa: CASTREAAYNEQFF; CDR3nt: TGTGCCAGCACCCGAGAGGCGGCATACAATGAGCAGTTCTTC
j_gene: TRBJ2-1; abundance: -; d_gene: TRBD2; v_gene: TRBV27; len: 15; CDR3aa: CASSSPLAEYNEQFF; CDR3nt: TGTGCCAGCAGCTCCCCGCTAGCGGAGTACAATGAGCAGTTCTTC
j_gene: TRBJ2-3; abundance: -; d_gene: -; v_gene: TRBV7-2; len: 14; CDR3aa: CASSLMGAADTQYF; CDR3nt: TGTGCCAGCAGCTTAATGGGGGCGGCAGATACGCAGTATTTT
j_gene: TRBJ1-6; abundance: -; d_gene: -; v_gene: TRBV15; len: 16; CDR3aa: CATSRLDGDYNSPLHF; CDR3nt: TGTGCCACCAGCCGACTCGACGGGGATTATAATTCACCCCTCCACTTT
j_gene: TRBJ2-2; abundance: -; d_gene: TRBD2; v_gene: TRBV10-3; len: 14; CDR3aa: CATGTSGGTGELFF; CDR3nt: TGTGCCACCGGGACTAGCGGGGGGACCGGGGAGCTGTTTTTT
j_gene: TRBJ2-1; abundance: -; d_gene: TRBD2; v_gene: TRBV14; len: 17; CDR3aa: CASSPKSWAGGFGAQFF; CDR3nt: TGTGCCAGCAGCCCCAAAAGTTGGGCGGGGGGGTTCGGTGCACAGTTCTTC
j_gene: TRBJ2-2; abundance: -; d_gene: TRBD1; v_gene: TRBV25-1; len: 15; CDR3aa: CASKGQGAVTGELFF; CDR3nt: TGTGCCAGCAAGGGACAGGGGGCAGTTACCGGGGAGCTGTTTTTT
j_gene: TRBJ1-2; abundance: once; d_gene: TRBD1; v_gene: TRBV6-5; len: 14; CDR3aa: CASSRGQGDYGYTF; CDR3nt: TGTGCCAGCAGCCGTGGACAGGGCGACTATGGCTACACCTTC
j_gene: TRBJ2-5; abundance: -; d_gene: -; v_gene: TRBV6-1; len: 15; CDR3aa: CASTLILAAQETQYF; CDR3nt: TGTGCCAGCACCCTGATATTAGCGGCCCAAGAGACCCAGTACTTC
j_gene: TRBJ1-4; abundance: few; d_gene: -; v_gene: TRBV5-8; len: 14; CDR3aa: CASSFEARGEKLFF; CDR3nt: TGTGCCAGCAGCTTTGAGGCGCGGGGTGAAAAACTGTTTTTT
j_gene: TRBJ2-6; abundance: -; d_gene: -; v_gene: TRBV7-9; len: 16; CDR3aa: CASSLFGDSGANVLTF; CDR3nt: TGTGCCAGCAGCTTATTTGGAGACTCTGGGGCCAACGTCCTGACTTTC
j_gene: TRBJ1-1; abundance: -; d_gene: -; v_gene: TRBV6-4; len: 13; CDR3aa: CASSVDRDTEAFF; CDR3nt: TGTGCCAGCAGTGTCGACAGAGACACTGAAGCTTTCTTT
j_gene: TRBJ1-2; abundance: few; d_gene: -; v_gene: TRBV9; len: 15; CDR3aa: CASSSRDRPIYGYTF; CDR3nt: TGTGCCAGCAGCTCTCGCGACAGGCCCATCTATGGCTACACCTTC
j_gene: TRBJ1-1; abundance: -; d_gene: TRBD1; v_gene: TRBV15; len: 15; CDR3aa: CATRLGGQTNTEAFF; CDR3nt: TGTGCCACCAGACTGGGGGGACAGACGAACACTGAAGCTTTCTTT
j_gene: TRBJ1-1; abundance: few; d_gene: -; v_gene: TRBV19; len: 15; CDR3aa: CASSVDQQVNTEAFF; CDR3nt: TGTGCCAGTAGTGTCGATCAACAGGTGAACACTGAAGCTTTCTTT
j_gene: TRBJ1-2; abundance: -; d_gene: TRBD1; v_gene: TRBV11-3; len: 17; CDR3aa: CASSSVWDRELNYGYTF; CDR3nt: TGTGCCAGCAGCTCCGTCTGGGACAGGGAGTTGAACTATGGCTACACCTTC
j_gene: TRBJ1-5; abundance: -; d_gene: -; v_gene: TRBV6-4; len: 12; CDR3aa: CASSDLGGPQHF; CDR3nt: TGTGCCAGCAGTGACTTAGGGGGGCCCCAGCATTTT
j_gene: TRBJ1-4; abundance: -; d_gene: TRBD1; v_gene: TRBV5-1; len: 15; CDR3aa: CASSPTGAFGEKLFF; CDR3nt: TGCGCCAGCAGCCCAACAGGGGCGTTCGGTGAAAAACTGTTTTTT
j_gene: TRBJ1-1; abundance: few; d_gene: -; v_gene: TRBV2; len: 13; CDR3aa: CASSTGPFTEAFF; CDR3nt: TGTGCCAGCAGCACAGGGCCATTCACTGAAGCTTTCTTT
j_gene: TRBJ2-7; abundance: -; d_gene: TRBD2; v_gene: TRBV27; len: 11; CDR3aa: CASLAGGEQYF; CDR3nt: TGTGCCAGCCTTGCGGGGGGCGAGCAGTACTTC
j_gene: TRBJ1-6; abundance: -; d_gene: -; v_gene: TRBV5-6; len: 14; CDR3aa: CASSFGGDNSPLHF; CDR3nt: TGTGCCAGCAGCTTTGGAGGTGACAATTCACCCCTCCACTTT
j_gene: TRBJ2-1; abundance: -; d_gene: TRBD2; v_gene: TRBV4-3; len: 15; CDR3aa: CASSLSGGAYNEQFF; CDR3nt: TGCGCCAGCAGCCTTAGCGGGGGGGCCTACAATGAGCAGTTCTTC
j_gene: TRBJ1-2; abundance: -; d_gene: -; v_gene: TRBV4-3; len: 16; CDR3aa: CASSQGGGQGTYGYTF; CDR3nt: TGCGCCAGCAGCCAAGGGGGGGGCCAGGGGACCTATGGCTACACCTTC